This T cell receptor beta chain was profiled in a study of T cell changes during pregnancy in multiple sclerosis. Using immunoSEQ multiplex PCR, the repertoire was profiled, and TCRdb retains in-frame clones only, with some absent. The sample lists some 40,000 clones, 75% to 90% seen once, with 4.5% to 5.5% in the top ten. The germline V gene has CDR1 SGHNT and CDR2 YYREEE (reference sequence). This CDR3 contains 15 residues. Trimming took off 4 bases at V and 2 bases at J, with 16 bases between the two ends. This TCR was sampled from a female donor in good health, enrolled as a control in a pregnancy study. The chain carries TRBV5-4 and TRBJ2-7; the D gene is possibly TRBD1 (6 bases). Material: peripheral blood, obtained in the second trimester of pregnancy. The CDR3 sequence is CASSLATGYAYEQYF. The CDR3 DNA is TGTGCCAGCAGCCTCGCGACAGGTTATGCCTACGAGCAGTACTTC.